This record concerns one T cell receptor (beta chain) sequence. Its antigen is unidentified. The data originate from a study of persistence of HIV-infected CD4 T cells. Study-wide context: Up to roughly 200 mL blood was drawn at multiple time points; a couple of donors had single-time leukapheresis. Findings of the study overall: Antigen-responding cells were enriched for degenerate expanded CDR3beta sequences. TCRbeta richness was lower in CMV- and Gag-responding cells than in anti-CD3/anti-CD28-responding cells.

Cells were stimulated with CMV-infected fibroblast lysates at 10 ug/mL. CD4+ T cells upregulating both CD40 ligand and CD69 were sorted as responding cells. The immunoSEQ assay was version 4, run in survey mode. Data came from immunoSEQ multiplex PCR; TCRdb stores just in-frame clones and leaves some out. This sample yields more than 15,000 clones, of which approximately 80% are seen a single time; roughly 7% belongs to the top ten. The CDR3 spans 12 residues. V was pared by 11 bases and J by 5 bases, with 13 bases between. Germline V CDR1 and CDR2: MNHEY, SVGAGI. This TCR came from an adult man with HIV who was CMV-seropositive. The material was CD4+ T cells sorted from PBMCs after roughly 19-hour stimulation, obtained from a patient who received antiretroviral therapy. V and J are TRBV6-5 and TRBJ1-5, with a possible D match to TRBD1 (6 bases). The CDR3 loop is CAGKTGDQPQHF. The DNA for the CDR3 is TGTGCCGGAAAGACAGGAGATCAGCCCCAGCATTTT.